What follows are 23 T cell receptor beta chains derived from one specimen sequenced in a study of blood T cells in healthy people across ages. The second PCR ran about 6 to 12 cycles with a sample-barcoded 5' primer and J-beta primers. TCRdb re-derived calls from the 5' RACE reads in MiXCR, one entry per CDR3 protein. The sample gives 1.5 million to 2 million distinct CDR3 sequences, 28% of which show up once; 7.7% is in the top ten. Sequencing was performed on blood. These TCRs come from a woman younger than 45 in good health.

The rearrangement links TRBV5-1 to TRBJ2-5, with D possibly called TRBD1 or TRBD2 (5 bases each). CDR1 is SGHRS, CDR2 YFSETQ, per germline. This CDR3 spans 16 amino acids. The V end lost 0 bases, the J end lost 3 bases, and 15 bases lay between the germline ends. CDR3 region: CASSLGFRDGKETQYF. As DNA, the CDR3 is TGCGCCAGCAGCTTGGGATTTAGGGACGGAAAAGAGACCCAGTACTTC.

This clonotype was observed a single time. The genes are TRBV5-6 and TRBJ2-7; 8 positions match TRBD2. Looked up from germline, CDR1 is SGHDT and CDR2 is YYEEEE. J was trimmed by 5 bases and V by 1 base; bases with no gene match: 11. CDR3 length equals 16 residues. The CDR3, as DNA: TGTGCCAGCAGCTTGTCCGGCGGGAGGAGCCGTCACGAGCAGTACTTC. Its translation is CASSLSGGRSRHEQYF.

This clonotype turned up a few times. The chain uses TRBV20-1 and TRBJ1-2, with a tentative D call TRBD1 (5 bases). The CDR3 runs 13 residues. The V end was cut by 3 bases, the J end by 4 bases, with 12 bases between. Germline V gene lookup returns CDR1 DFQATT and CDR2 SNEGSKA (reference sequence). CDR3 in amino acids: CSASRGNSYGYTF. The CDR3 bases are TGCAGTGCTAGTAGGGGAAATAGCTATGGCTACACCTTC.

This clonotype has at least ten counts. The rearrangement joins TRBV7-2 to TRBJ2-1; 9 bases fit TRBD2. The ends lost 10 bases at V and 6 bases at J; junction bases unmatched: 13. This CDR3 is 15 amino acids long. Germline V CDR1 and CDR2: SGHTA, FQGNSA. The CDR3 region has the DNA TGTGCCACCGGAGGGCGGGAGGGCCCTATCAATGAGCAGTTCTTC. This encodes CATGGREGPINEQFF.

This chain uses TRBV11-2 with TRBJ2-5; D remains unclear. The J call may not be correct, given that the DNA end is closer to TRBJ2-1. Germline-derived CDR1 and CDR2 are SGHAT and FQNNGV. CDR3 length equals 14 residues. The CDR3 spells CASSLNLPQETQFF. CDR3 nucleotide sequence: TGTGCCAGCAGCTTGAATCTCCCACAAGAGACCCAGTTCTTC.

This clonotype was seen a few times. The gene calls are TRBV24-1 and TRBJ1-1; TRBD1 is a possible D gene (5 bases). The CDR3 runs 13 residues. Germline loops: CDR1 KGHDR, CDR2 SFDVKD. V lost 4 bases to trimming and J lost 8 bases, with 13 bases between them. The CDR3 region has the DNA TGTGCCACCAGTGACACCTGGACAACAGAAGCTTTCTTT. This encodes CATSDTWTTEAFF.

This rearrangement joins TRBV6-2 or TRBV6-3 to TRBJ1-2; D is ambiguous. The germline CDR1 and CDR2 sequences are MNHEY and SVGEGT. The CDR3 consists of 13 residues. V lost 0 bases and J 2 bases, leaving 4 bases between the germline ends. CDR3 sequence: CASSYSQNYGYTF. CDR3 DNA sequence: TGTGCCAGCAGTTACTCGCAAAACTATGGCTACACCTTC.

Notes on this clonotype: Mismatch with germline at one junction end may stem from a read error. V usage is TRBV12-3 or TRBV12-4 and J usage is TRBJ2-1; D gene ambiguous. There are 14 residues in the CDR3. CDR3: CTSSLLSAHSEQFF. The CDR3 bases are TGTACCAGCAGTTTACTTTCCGCCCACAGTGAGCAGTTCTTC.

This sequence joins TRBV5-1 and TRBJ2-7; D possibly corresponds to TRBD2 (6 bases). CDR3 length equals 14 residues. Trimming left V 5 bases short and J 6 bases short, with 18 bases between. In germline, CDR1 is SGHRS, CDR2 YFSETQ. The CDR3 coding sequence is TGCGCCAGCAGGATTGGAGGGCAGGGCCGCGAGCAGTACTTC. It specifies CASRIGGQGREQYF.

This clonotype was counted a few times. Since a much larger clone is just one base distant, this may be a read error. V is TRBV6-5 and J is TRBJ2-7, with D possibly called TRBD1 or TRBD2 (6 bases each). CDR3 size: 15 residues. V lost 3 bases to trimming and J lost 6 bases, with 18 bases between them. The V gene's germline CDR1 is MNHEY and CDR2 SVGAGI. CDR3 loop: CASSYRPGAGSEQYF. The CDR3 DNA follows: TGTGCCAGCAGTTATAGGCCGGGGGCGGGCTCCGAGCAGTACTTC.

CDR3 sequence: CSGGPGDGEQYF. The CDR3 DNA is TGCAGTGGGGGACCCGGGGATGGAGAGCAGTACTTC. The V gene is TRBV20-1, the J gene TRBJ2-4; either TRBD1 or TRBD2 may fit D (5 bases each). Trimming shortened V by 7 bases and J by 13 bases, and 20 bases separated the two germline ends. Germline V gene sequence: CDR1 DFQATT, CDR2 SNEGSKA (reference sequence). This CDR3 has 12 residues.

The chain carries TRBV24-1 and TRBJ2-3, with TRBD2 matching over 7 bases. This CDR3 is built from 16 residues. Trimming removed 1 base from V and 5 bases from J; junction bases left unmatched: 8. Germline V lookup: CDR1 KGHDR, CDR2 SFDVKD. The CDR3 DNA reads TGTGCCACCAGTGATTTCCTGGCGGGGGTCGAAGATACGCAGTATTTT. It specifies CATSDFLAGVEDTQYF.

This clonotype was observed a handful of times. The chain uses TRBV10-3 and TRBJ1-1; no clear D gene. This CDR3 is built from 16 residues. V shed 3 bases and J shed 1 base, with 15 bases lying between them. Germline CDR1 and CDR2: ENHRY and SYGVKD. CDR3 residues: CAISDPTGDGNTEAFF. The CDR3 region has the DNA TGTGCCATCAGTGATCCGACCGGCGACGGGAACACTGAAGCTTTCTTT.

Points on this clonotype: This may come from a read error, since a much larger clone is one base off. The gene calls are TRBV28 and TRBJ2-4, with 10 nucleotides matching TRBD2. The J call may be incorrect, as the DNA end agrees better with TRBJ2-7. Germline V gene lookup returns CDR1 MDHEN and CDR2 SYDVKM. This CDR3 is built from 15 residues. The CDR3 bases are TGTACCAGCAGTCCACTAGCGGGATCCTCTCACGAGCAGTACTTC. Translating it yields CTSSPLAGSSHEQYF.

This clonotype was observed a single time. Since a much larger clone is just one base distant, this may be a read error. It is likely a read error, because the conserved phenylalanine at the end of the CDR3 is missing. The rearrangement uses TRBV5-1 and TRBJ2-7, with D unresolved. Trimming cost V 4 bases and J 5 bases, with 10 bases left between them. Germline V gene lookup returns CDR1 SGHRS and CDR2 YFSETQ. The CDR3 sequence is 12 residues long. CDR3 protein: CASSLDRNEQYC. In nucleotides, the CDR3 is TGCGCCAGCAGCCTCGACCGGAACGAGCAGTACTGC.

The chain couples TRBV10-3 to TRBJ2-7; no definite D call. There are 9 residues in the CDR3. CDR1 and CDR2 from the germline V gene are ENHRY and SYGVKD. Trimming took 3 bases from V and 12 from J, leaving 6 bases between them. CDR3 amino acids: CAISEMVYF. As DNA, the CDR3 is TGTGCCATCAGTGAAATGGTGTACTTC.

J is TRBJ2-5 and V is TRBV4-1; possible D gene TRBD1, 5 bases. Germline CDR1 MGHRA, CDR2 YSYEKL. The CDR3 spans 14 residues. V lost 0 bases and J 5 bases, leaving 10 bases between the germline ends. Here the CDR3 reads CASSQEPGRETQYF. The DNA for the CDR3 is TGCGCCAGCAGCCAAGAACCAGGGCGGGAGACCCAGTACTTC.

CDR3 in amino acids: CASSLNRGSGGSSYNEQFF. CDR3 bases: TGTGCCAGCAGTCTAAACCGGGGGAGCGGGGGGAGCTCCTACAATGAGCAGTTCTTC. J is TRBJ2-1 and V is TRBV27; 9 bases are a match to TRBD2. Losses at the gene ends were 5 bases for V and 0 bases for J; bases not matched to a gene: 14. The CDR3 runs to 19 residues. Germline V gene sequence: CDR1 MNHEY, CDR2 SMNVEV (reference sequence).

The CDR3 DNA reads as TGTGCCAGCAGTACCAACGGCGGGAGGAGGATTGCCTATGAGCAGTTCTTC. It codes for CASSTNGGRRIAYEQFF. V usage is TRBV6-2 or TRBV6-3 and J usage is TRBJ2-1; TRBD2 matches at 8 bases. The CDR3 sequence is 17 residues long. J was trimmed by 8 bases and V by 5 bases; bases with no gene match: 17. Per germline, CDR1 MNHEY and CDR2 SVGEGT.

This clonotype has more than one count but fewer than ten. The chain combines TRBV20-1 with TRBJ1-2, with D uncertain. Trimming left V 8 bases short and J 2 bases short, with 15 bases between. In germline, CDR1 is DFQATT, CDR2 SNEGSKA (reference sequence). This CDR3 is built from 13 residues. CDR3 nucleotide sequence: TGCAGTCCACGACCCCCGGGAAACTATGGCTACACCTTC. Translated: CSPRPPGNYGYTF.

V gene TRBV5-1 combines with J gene TRBJ2-1; 9 nucleotides align to TRBD2. Germline V CDR1 and CDR2: SGHRS, YFSETQ. The CDR3 contains 19 residues. V lost 5 bases and J lost 0; bases outside the gene matches: 15. The CDR3 is CASSRASGTYQSSYNEQFF. CDR3 DNA: TGCGCCAGCAGTCGGGCTAGCGGGACCTATCAGAGCTCCTACAATGAGCAGTTCTTC.

The rearrangement joins TRBV10-3 to TRBJ2-3; 11 nucleotides match TRBD2. V trimming: 6 bases; J trimming: 1 base; junction bases outside the gene matches: 3. The CDR3 spans 15 residues. Germline CDR1 ENHRY, CDR2 SYGVKD. The CDR3 loop is CAIRGSGGGTDTQYF. Here the CDR3 DNA reads TGTGCCATCAGGGGTAGCGGGGGGGGCACAGATACGCAGTATTTT.

This clonotype was seen a handful of times. This chain uses TRBV20-1 with TRBJ2-1; TRBD2 aligns across 7 bases. Germline V CDR1 and CDR2: DFQATT, SNEGSKA (reference sequence). The junction had 13 bases not matched to a gene; V was cut back by 5 bases and J by 12 bases. This CDR3 is 13 amino acids long. The CDR3 region has the DNA TGCAGTGCTTTGAGGAGGACTAGTAACACGCAGTTCTTC. Translation gives CSALRRTSNTQFF.